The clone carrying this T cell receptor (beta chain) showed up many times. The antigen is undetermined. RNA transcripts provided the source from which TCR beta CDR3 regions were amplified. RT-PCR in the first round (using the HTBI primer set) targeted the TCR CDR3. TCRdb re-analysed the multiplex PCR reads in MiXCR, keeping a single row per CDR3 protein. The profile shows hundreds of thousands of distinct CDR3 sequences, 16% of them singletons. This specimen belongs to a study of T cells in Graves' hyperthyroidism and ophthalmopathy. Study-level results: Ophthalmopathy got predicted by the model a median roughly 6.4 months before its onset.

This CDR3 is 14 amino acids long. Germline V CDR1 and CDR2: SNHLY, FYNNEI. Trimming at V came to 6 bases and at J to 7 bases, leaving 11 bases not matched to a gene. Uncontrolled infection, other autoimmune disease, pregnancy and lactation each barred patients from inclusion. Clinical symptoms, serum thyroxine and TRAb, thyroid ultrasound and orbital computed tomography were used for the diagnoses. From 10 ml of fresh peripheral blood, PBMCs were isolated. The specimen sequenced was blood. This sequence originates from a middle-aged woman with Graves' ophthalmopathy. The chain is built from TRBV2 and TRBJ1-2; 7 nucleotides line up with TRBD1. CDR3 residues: CASRETGTVGGYTF. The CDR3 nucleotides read TGTGCCAGCAGGGAAACCGGGACAGTTGGTGGCTACACCTTC.